This entry is about one T cell receptor beta chain. This clonotype was seen many times. Its antigen is currently not known. Base qualities are not provided; no much larger clone lies one nucleotide away. These data belong to a study of blood T cells in healthy people across ages (dated by TCRdb to between 2015 and 2016). Concerning the study at large: Template switching captured roughly one uniquely barcoded TCR beta cDNA molecule per two T cells in model experiments. Donors were grouped into four age groups: young (average roughly 17 years), middle-aged (39), aged (about 60) and long-lived (less than 85). To avoid experimental bias, donors of different ages were spread randomly across the sequencing lanes. Using deep sequencing normalized with unique cDNA molecular identifiers, the study measured how TCR beta repertoire diversity changes with age. Using the same blood draw, the study looked at two additional independent replicas of 1 million unique cDNA reads for two donors, one aged 18 to 30 and the other aged 80 or older. What the work shows at the level of the full study, not this receptor alone: Donor CMV infection status was unknown, potentially confounding age-related changes in expanded clonotypes. Conclusive comparison of naive and antigen-experienced compartments was prevented by the profiling of bulk unsorted PBMCs. Compared with the aged group, the long-lived group had more naive CD4+ T cells, fewer expanded clones and increased TCR diversity, a pattern suggesting age selection. Observed TCR beta diversity per million T cells fell roughly linearly with age, and a significant reduction was already apparent by age approximately 40. Estimates of total diversity from one million sequenced T cells were regarded as lower bounds and underestimates. There was a strong correlation between observed TCR beta diversity and the percentage of naive T cells measured by flow cytometry.

Library creation used 5' RACE. The listed sequencing device is Illumina HiSeq 2500. A second PCR of roughly 7 to 12 cycles was run with a J-beta primer mix and a sample-barcoded 5' primer. A template-switch 5' adaptor carrying 12 random nucleotides introduced a unique molecular identifier onto each TCR beta cDNA molecule. Each sample yielded at least 2.5 million CDR3-containing paired-end reads. First-strand cDNA synthesis was performed from all RNA using the Mint cDNA synthesis kit, with priming by a TRBC-specific oligonucleotide. Following uracil-DNA glycosylase treatment, a first 18-cycle PCR with universal primers M1SS and BC2_uni_R was performed on all cDNA. The source study handled its data this way. For normalization, 1 million high-quality reads were randomly selected from each sample, with every read carrying a distinct molecular identifier. Instead of being binned into consensus sequences, reads that shared molecular identifiers were thrown out. CDR3 identification, clonotype clustering and error correction used MiTCR with a Q25 quality threshold and the strictest error-elimination algorithm. A nonparametric unseen species model with Euler transformation was used to estimate lower-bound total TCR beta diversity. TCRdb reanalyzed the raw reads on its own, using fastp at Q25 for trimming and MiXCR for clone calling, and kept in-frame beta chains. Rows merge per CDR3 protein into single entries with the most common DNA and genes. The V and J calls here are based on TCRdb, not the publication. The sample table shows 1.5 million or so distinct CDR3 sequences, and approximately 39% are seen once. Of the sample, just over 4% is held by the ten largest clones.

The roughly 39 donors, aged roughly 6 to 100 years, were systemically healthy Caucasian individuals from Russia. About 9.8 milliliters of peripheral blood were drawn from each donor into EDTA-treated Vacutainer tubes. PBMCs were isolated by Ficoll-Paque density-gradient centrifugation, with at least 7 million obtained per sample. Total RNA, at least 5 micrograms per sample, was extracted from PBMCs with Trizol reagent. The percentages of naive CD45RAhigh/CD27high T cells were determined by flow cytometry on a PBMC aliquot from every donor. Its CDR3 holds 14 amino acids, cysteine through phenylalanine. The only DNA kept is the CDR3, 42 bases in frame from the first base. Between the V and J ends, shortened by 2 bases and 3 bases respectively, the junction contains 11 bases. As encoded in the germline V gene (reference sequence), CDR1 is DFQATT while CDR2 is SNEGSKA.

Recombination connected TRBV20-1 to TRBJ2-1, with the D call tentatively TRBD1 or TRBD2, each fitting 6 bases. This receptor was taken from a woman aged 18-29 years in good health. Sequencing was performed on blood. The DNA is TGCAGTGCTAGATCAGGGGAGGACTACAATGAGCAGTTCTTC. Its protein is CSARSGEDYNEQFF.